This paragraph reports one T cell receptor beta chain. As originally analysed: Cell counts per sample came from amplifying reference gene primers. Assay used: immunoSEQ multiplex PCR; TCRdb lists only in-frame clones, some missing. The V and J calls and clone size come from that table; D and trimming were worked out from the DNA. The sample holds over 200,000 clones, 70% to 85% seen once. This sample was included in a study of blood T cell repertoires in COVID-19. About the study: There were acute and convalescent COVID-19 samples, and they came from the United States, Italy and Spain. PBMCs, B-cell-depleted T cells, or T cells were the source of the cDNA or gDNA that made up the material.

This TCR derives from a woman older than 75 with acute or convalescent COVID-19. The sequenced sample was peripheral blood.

The CDR3 protein is CASSLTTGTDTEAFF. The CDR3 bases are TGTGCCAGCAGCTTAACGACAGGGACCGACACTGAAGCTTTCTTT. The chain is built from TRBV7-9 and TRBJ1-1, with 7 positions matching TRBD1. The V segment lost 2 bases and the J segment 3 bases; nucleotides outside the gene matches: 6. CDR3 length: 15 amino acids. Germline CDR1 SEHNR, CDR2 FQNEAQ (reference sequence).